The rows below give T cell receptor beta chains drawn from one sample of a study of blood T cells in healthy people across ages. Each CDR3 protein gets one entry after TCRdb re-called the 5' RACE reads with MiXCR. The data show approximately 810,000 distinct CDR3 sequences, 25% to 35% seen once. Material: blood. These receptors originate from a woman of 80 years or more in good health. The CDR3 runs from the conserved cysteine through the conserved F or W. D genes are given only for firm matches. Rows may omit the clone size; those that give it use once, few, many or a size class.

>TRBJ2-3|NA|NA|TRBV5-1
CASSLASGRGDTQYF
TGCGCCAGCAGCTTGGCTTCGGGAAGGGGAGATACGCAGTATTTT
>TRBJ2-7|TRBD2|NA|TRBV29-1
CSGRDYSYEQYF
TGCAGCGGCCGGGACTACTCCTACGAGCAGTACTTC
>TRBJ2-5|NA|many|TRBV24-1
CATSVRVQKETQYF
TGTGCCACCAGTGTCAGGGTCCAAAAAGAGACCCAGTACTTC
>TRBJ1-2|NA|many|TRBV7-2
CASTAANYGYTF
TGTGCCAGTACAGCCGCTAACTATGGCTACACCTTC
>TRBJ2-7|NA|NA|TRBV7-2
CASSPPNGPGEQYF
TGTGCCAGCAGCCCCCCTAACGGTCCAGGTGAGCAGTACTTC
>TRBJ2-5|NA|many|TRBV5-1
CASSLGRAEETQYF
TGCGCCAGCAGCTTGGGGCGGGCAGAAGAGACCCAGTACTTC
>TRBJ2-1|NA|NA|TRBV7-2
CASSLALQWTRNEQFF
TGTGCCAGCAGCTTAGCGTTACAGTGGACGCGTAATGAGCAGTTCTTC
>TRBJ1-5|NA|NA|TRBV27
CASSLVSGVQPQHF
TGTGCCAGCAGTTTAGTCAGCGGGGTCCAGCCCCAGCATTTT
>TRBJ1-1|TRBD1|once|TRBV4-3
CASSLQLGQGPEAFF
TGCGCCAGCAGCCTGCAACTGGGACAGGGCCCTGAAGCTTTCTTT
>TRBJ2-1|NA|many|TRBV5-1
CASSLRPTQSSYNEQFF
TGCGCCAGCAGCTTACGCCCGACGCAGAGCTCCTACAATGAGCAGTTCTTC
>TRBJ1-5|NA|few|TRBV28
CASRAPVRNQPQHF
TGTGCCAGCAGGGCACCGGTAAGGAATCAGCCCCAGCATTTT
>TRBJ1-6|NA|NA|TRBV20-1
CSVKGLGSYNSPLHF
TGCAGTGTCAAGGGGCTGGGCTCCTATAATTCACCCCTCCACTTT
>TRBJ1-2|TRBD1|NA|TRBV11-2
CASSLGRGSANYGYTF
TGTGCCAGCAGCTTGGGCAGGGGGTCGGCCAACTATGGCTACACCTTC
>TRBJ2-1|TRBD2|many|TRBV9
CASSPGTSVNEQFF
TGTGCCAGCAGCCCCGGGACTAGCGTCAATGAGCAGTTCTTC
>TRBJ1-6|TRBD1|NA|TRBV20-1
CSASVTGPRSPLHF
TGCAGTGCTAGTGTGACAGGGCCCCGTTCACCCCTCCACTTT